The 27 T cell receptor beta chains below come from one sample, sequenced in a study of Tregs in tolerant kidney transplant recipients. Here immunoSEQ multiplex PCR was the method, and the copy in TCRdb shows in-frame clones only, minus some. The sample yields about 110,000 clones, around 87% seen once. The sequences come from CD4+ T cells from blood, collected before the transplant. These receptors were taken from a human donor who received a combined kidney and bone marrow transplant.

This clone was observed a few times. The rearrangement uses TRBV6-4 and TRBJ2-2; D is perhaps TRBD1 (5 bases). The CDR3 totals 16 residues. The V end lost 2 bases, the J end lost 2 bases, and 12 bases lay between the germline ends. Germline loops: CDR1 MRHNA, CDR2 SNTAGT. The CDR3 nucleotides read TGTGCCAGCAGTGACCAACCGACAGTTAACACCGGGGAGCTGTTTTTT. It codes for CASSDQPTVNTGELFF.

The chain carries TRBV7-2 and TRBJ2-7, with 7 nucleotides matching TRBD1. CDR3 size: 14 residues. V lost 4 bases and J lost 2; bases outside the gene matches: 5. Germline assignment: CDR1 SGHTA and CDR2 FQGNSA. CDR3 DNA sequence: TGTGCCAGCAGCTCTACGACAGGGACCTACGAGCAGTACTTC. It translates to CASSSTTGTYEQYF.

The chain carries TRBV28 and TRBJ2-4; TRBD1 might be the D (6 bases). Germline V CDR1 and CDR2: MDHEN, SYDVKM. The V end was cut by 9 bases, the J end by 1 base, with 13 bases between. The CDR3 consists of 14 residues. The CDR3: CASYRVGAKNIQYF. CDR3 nucleotide sequence: TGTGCCAGTTACAGGGTGGGGGCCAAAAACATTCAGTACTTC. The variable domain in full, completed from reference TRBV28 and TRBJ2-4, reads DVKVTQSSRYLVKRTGEKVFLECVQDMDHENMFWYRQDPGLGLRLIYFSYDVKMKEKGDIPEGYSVSREKKERFSLILESASTNQTSMYLCASYRVGAKNIQYFGAGTRLSVL.

The V and J genes are TRBV18 and TRBJ1-4; D is undetermined. V was cut by 3 bases and J by 13 bases, with 15 bases left in between. Germline V lookup: CDR1 KGHSH, CDR2 LQKENI. This CDR3 is 13 amino acids long. This CDR3 is CASSPIGQVGLFF. CDR3 in DNA: TGTGCCAGCTCACCGATCGGTCAAGTCGGACTGTTTTTT.

The chain uses TRBV11-3 and TRBJ2-1; D perhaps matches TRBD2 (7 bases). The germline V and J ends were trimmed by 5 bases and 10 bases, with 15 bases remaining between them. CDR3 length equals 13 residues. Germline assignment: CDR1 SGHNT and CDR2 YENEEA. In nucleotides, the CDR3 is TGTGCCAGCAGCCCCCCGGGGAGGGGGGAGCAGTTCTTC. This codes for CASSPPGRGEQFF. The full variable domain, its missing parts supplied by reference TRBV11-3 and TRBJ2-1, is EAGVVQSPRYKIIEKKQPVAFWCNPISGHNTLYWYLQNLGQGPELLIRYENEEAVDDSQLPKDRFSAERLKGVDSTLKIQPAELGDSAVYLCASSPPGRGEQFFGPGTRLTVL.

This sequence joins TRBV15 and TRBJ2-1; D might be TRBD1 (6 bases). This CDR3 region has 16 residues. CDR1 is LNHNV and CDR2 is YYDKDF in the germline V gene (reference sequence). V lost 5 bases and J 3 bases, leaving 17 bases between the germline ends. The CDR3 bases are TGTGCCACCAGCTCCCTGGACAGACCCAACTACAATGAGCAGTTCTTC. It codes for CATSSLDRPNYNEQFF.

The chain combines TRBV7-2 with TRBJ2-7; 9 bases match TRBD2. J was trimmed by 5 bases and V by 1 base; bases with no gene match: 6. CDR1 is SGHTA and CDR2 is FQGNSA in the germline V gene. CDR3 length equals 15 residues. Here the CDR3 reads CASSLGAASGDEQYF. CDR3 nucleotide sequence: TGTGCCAGCAGCTTAGGGGCCGCTAGCGGGGACGAGCAGTACTTC.

V is TRBV15 and J is TRBJ2-7; D possibly corresponds to TRBD1 (6 bases). There are 16 residues in the CDR3. CDR1 is LNHNV, CDR2 YYDKDF, per germline (reference sequence). V dropped 1 base and J dropped 3 bases, with 16 bases sitting between them. CDR3 in amino acids: CATSRGGLGALYEQYF. CDR3 nucleotide sequence: TGTGCCACCAGCAGAGGAGGACTGGGGGCCCTCTACGAGCAGTACTTC.

This chain connects TRBV7-9 to TRBJ2-5; TRBD2 is a possible D gene (7 bases). There are 15 residues in the CDR3. With 1 base removed from V and 4 bases from J, the gap between germline ends came to 13 bases. Germline CDR1 is SEHNR and CDR2 is FQNEAQ (reference sequence). CDR3 residues: CASSLGRGGAETQYF. CDR3 sequence (DNA): TGTGCCAGCAGCTTAGGGAGGGGGGGCGCAGAGACCCAGTACTTC.

V is TRBV18 and J is TRBJ2-3, with 9 positions matching TRBD2. CDR3 length: 15 amino acids. V lost 2 bases, J lost 2 bases, and 2 bases stayed unmatched. CDR1 KGHSH and CDR2 LQKENI come from the germline V gene. CDR3 region: CASSPIAGVTDTQYF. The CDR3 nucleotides are TGTGCCAGCTCACCAATAGCGGGAGTCACAGATACGCAGTATTTT.

The J gene is TRBJ2-5, the V gene TRBV5-4, with 11 nucleotides matching TRBD2. The junction had 6 bases not matched to a gene; V was cut back by 4 bases and J by 1 base. The CDR3 runs 16 residues. Germline loops: CDR1 SGHNT, CDR2 YYREEE (reference sequence). This CDR3 is CASSPGLAGGQETQYF. For the CDR3, the DNA is TGTGCCAGCAGCCCAGGACTAGCGGGCGGCCAAGAGACCCAGTACTTC. Supplemented by reference TRBV5-4 and TRBJ2-5, the full variable domain reads ETGVTQSPTHLIKTRGQQVTLRCSSQSGHNTVSWYQQALGQGPQFIFQYYREEENGRGNFPPRFSGLQFPNYSSELNVNALELDDSALYLCASSPGLAGGQETQYFGPGTRLLVL.

The gene calls are TRBV2 and TRBJ2-6, with D hard to call. This CDR3 contains 16 residues. The germline CDR1 and CDR2 sequences are SNHLY and FYNNEI. V lost 8 bases and J 2 bases, leaving 16 bases between the germline ends. CDR3 nucleotides: TGTGCCAGCCTTACTAAGTTGTTCGCTGGGGCCAACGTCCTGACTTTC. This encodes CASLTKLFAGANVLTF.

This sequence joins TRBV5-1 and TRBJ2-7; a possible D gene is TRBD1 (6 bases). The V gene lost 4 bases and the J gene lost 2 bases, with 13 bases spanning the gap. Looked up from germline, CDR1 is SGHRS and CDR2 is YFSETQ. CDR3 size: 14 residues. CDR3 nucleotides: TGCGCCAGCAGCCCCACAGGGACCACCTACGAGCAGTACTTC. Translating it yields CASSPTGTTYEQYF.

The rearrangement joins TRBV5-4 to TRBJ2-5; 11 positions agree with TRBD1. V was pared by 3 bases and J by 5 bases, with 3 bases of the junction left unmatched. The CDR3 length is 14 residues. CDR1 is SGHNT and CDR2 is YYREEE in the germline V gene (reference sequence). This chain's CDR3 is CASSSRDRGETQYF. The CDR3 region has the DNA TGTGCCAGCAGCTCTAGGGACAGGGGGGAGACCCAGTACTTC.

This clone was picked up a small number of times. This chain connects TRBV15 to TRBJ2-3; D gene unclear. Germline lookup yields CDR1 LNHNV and CDR2 YYDKDF (reference sequence). The CDR3 covers 18 residues. The ends were cut back, 0 bases at V and 0 bases at J, with 16 bases in the middle. CDR3 sequence (DNA): TGTGCCACCAGCAGAGATATACCGTTAATCACTAGCACAGATACGCAGTATTTT. It codes for CATSRDIPLITSTDTQYF. Supplemented by reference TRBV15 and TRBJ2-3, the full variable domain reads DAMVIQNPRYQVTQFGKPVTLSCSQTLNHNVMYWYQQKSSQAPKLLFHYYDKDFNNEADTPDNFQSRRPNTSFCFLDIRSPGLGDTAMYLCATSRDIPLITSTDTQYFGPGTRLTVL.

This rearrangement joins TRBV28 to TRBJ2-3; 10 positions agree with TRBD2. This CDR3 comprises 15 residues. The J segment lost 1 base and the V segment lost 7 bases, leaving 5 bases of the junction unmatched. Germline CDR1 and CDR2: MDHEN and SYDVKM. CDR3 sequence: CASTSGLAGTDTQYF. The CDR3 DNA follows: TGTGCCAGCACCTCTGGACTAGCGGGCACAGATACGCAGTATTTT.

This clone was detected a few times. The CDR3 sequence is CASTWGTGGTEAFF. The CDR3 DNA sequence: TGTGCCAGCACCTGGGGGACAGGGGGCACTGAAGCTTTCTTT. The V and J genes are TRBV28 and TRBJ1-1, with 11 nucleotides matching TRBD1. The germline gives CDR1 MDHEN, CDR2 SYDVKM. This CDR3 has 14 residues. After removal of 7 bases from V and 4 bases from J, the junction contained 5 bases not matched to a gene.

V gene TRBV19 combines with J gene TRBJ2-5, with D maybe TRBD2 (6 bases). The CDR3 sequence is 15 residues long. Germline CDR1 and CDR2: LNHDA and SQIVND (reference sequence). V shed 6 bases and J shed 4 bases, with 18 bases lying between them. CDR3 DNA: TGTGCCAGTAGGAAACAAGGAGGGAAAGGAGAGACCCAGTACTTC. It encodes CASRKQGGKGETQYF.

This chain joins TRBV4-1 and TRBJ2-3; D might be TRBD2 (6 bases). The CDR3 is made up of 14 amino acids. Per the germline V gene, CDR1 is MGHRA and CDR2 is YSYEKL. The V gene lost 8 bases and the J gene lost 1 base, with 13 bases spanning the gap. The CDR3 sequence: CASRNPGGTDTQYF. CDR3 nucleotide sequence: TGCGCCAGCCGAAATCCGGGGGGCACAGATACGCAGTATTTT.

The chain employs TRBV14 and TRBJ2-4, with D possibly being TRBD2 (5 bases). The CDR3 is 12 residues long. Trimming shortened V by 4 bases and J by 4 bases, and 5 bases separated the two germline ends. Germline-derived CDR1 and CDR2 are SGHDN and FVKESK. CDR3 sequence reads: CASSPGKNIQYF. The CDR3 DNA is TGTGCCAGCAGCCCGGGAAAAAACATTCAGTACTTC.

CDR3 DNA sequence: TGTGCCAGCAGCTATTCGGGACAGGGGAAGACTAATGAAAAACTGTTTTTT. It encodes CASSYSGQGKTNEKLFF. The V and J genes are TRBV7-9 and TRBJ1-4; 10 bases line up with TRBD1. Unmatched junction bases numbered 7, after V lost 4 bases and J lost 2 bases. This CDR3 region has 17 residues. Germline CDR1 is SEHNR and CDR2 is FQNEAQ (reference sequence).

V gene TRBV5-1 combines with J gene TRBJ1-2, with D perhaps TRBD1 (6 bases). Germline V gene lookup returns CDR1 SGHRS and CDR2 YFSETQ. There are 18 residues in the CDR3. The V gene lost 0 bases and the J gene lost 7 bases, with 25 bases spanning the gap. The CDR3 here is CASSLGSLRTDGYRGYTF. Written as DNA, the CDR3 is TGCGCCAGCAGCTTGGGGTCTTTAAGGACAGACGGCTATCGTGGCTACACCTTC. Complete variable domain (other parts from reference TRBV5-1 and TRBJ1-2): KAGVTQTPRYLIKTRGQQVTLSCSPISGHRSVSWYQQTPGQGLQFLFEYFSETQRNKGNFPGRFSGRQFSNSRSEMNVSTLELGDSALYLCASSLGSLRTDGYRGYTFGSGTRLTVV.

This rearrangement joins TRBV5-6 to TRBJ2-1, with 9 nucleotides matching TRBD2. From germline, CDR1 is SGHDT and CDR2 YYEEEE. J lost 2 bases, V lost 4 bases, and 4 bases had no gene match. This CDR3 has 15 amino acids. CDR3 region: CASSRLAETYNEQFF. The CDR3, as DNA: TGTGCCAGCAGCCGACTAGCGGAAACCTACAATGAGCAGTTCTTC.

The rearrangement links TRBV28 to TRBJ2-1, with TRBD2 identical over 7 bases. Trimming at V came to 3 bases and at J to 7 bases, leaving 12 bases not matched to a gene. The V gene's germline CDR1 is MDHEN and CDR2 SYDVKM. The CDR3 has 16 residues. The chain's CDR3 is CASSFLGETSFNEQFF. CDR3 DNA sequence: TGTGCCAGCAGTTTTCTGGGGGAGACTAGCTTTAATGAGCAGTTCTTC.

By sample fraction, this clone is medium-sized (0.01 to 0.1%). This chain joins TRBV12-1 and TRBJ1-2; the D segment call TRBD1 is taken from the table without a DNA check. TRBV12-1 is recorded as a pseudogene. The CDR3 is 15 amino acids. CDR3 in amino acids: CASSTRTGGNYGYTF. The CDR3 bases are TGTGCCAGCAGCACGAGGACAGGGGGGAACTATGGCTACACCTTC.

The V gene is TRBV6-5, the J gene TRBJ2-2, with 13 bases identical to TRBD2. Germline-derived CDR1 and CDR2 are MNHEY and SVGAGI. The CDR3 extends over 15 amino acids. The trim removed 5 bases at V and 5 bases at J, leaving 2 bases unmatched. CDR3 in amino acids: CASSPGLAGTGELFF. CDR3 DNA: TGTGCCAGCAGTCCGGGACTAGCGGGAACCGGGGAGCTGTTTTTT.

CDR3 in amino acids: CASSYPQGQNEQFF. Written as DNA, the CDR3 is TGTGCCAGCAGTTACCCCCAGGGTCAGAATGAGCAGTTCTTC. The rearrangement uses TRBV6-6 and TRBJ2-1; TRBD1 is a possible D gene (5 bases). The germline V and J ends were trimmed by 2 bases and 7 bases, with 12 bases remaining between them. The CDR3 is 14 residues long. From germline, CDR1 is MNHNY and CDR2 SVGAGI (reference sequence).